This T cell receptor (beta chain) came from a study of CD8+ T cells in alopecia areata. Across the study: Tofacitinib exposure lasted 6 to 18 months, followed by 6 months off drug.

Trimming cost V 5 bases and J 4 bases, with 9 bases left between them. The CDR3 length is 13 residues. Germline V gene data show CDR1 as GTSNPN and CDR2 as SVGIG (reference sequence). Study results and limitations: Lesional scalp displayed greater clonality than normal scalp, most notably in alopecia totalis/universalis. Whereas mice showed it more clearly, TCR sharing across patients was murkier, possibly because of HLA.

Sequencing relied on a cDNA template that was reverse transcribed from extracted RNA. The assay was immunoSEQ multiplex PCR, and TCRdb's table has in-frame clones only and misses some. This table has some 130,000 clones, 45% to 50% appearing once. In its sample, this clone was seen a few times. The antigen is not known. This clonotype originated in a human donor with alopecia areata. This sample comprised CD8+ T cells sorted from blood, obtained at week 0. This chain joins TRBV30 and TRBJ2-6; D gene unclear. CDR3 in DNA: TGTGCCTGGGGAATGGGAGGGGCCAACGTCCTGACTTTC. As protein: CAWGMGGANVLTF.